The entry below gives a single T cell receptor (beta chain) sequence along with its context. The antigen remains undetermined. This entry belongs to a study of T cell repertoires in cytomegalovirus infection. Each CDR3 protein is one row after TCRdb ran MiXCR on the reads. The sample holds around 800,000 distinct CDR3 sequences, less than 35% seen once. The CDR3 sequence is 14 residues long. V was shortened by 5 bases and J by 1 base, with 11 bases between the two germline ends. Germline V gene data show CDR1 as SGHVS and CDR2 as FQNEAQ. V is TRBV7-8 and J is TRBJ1-2; D call uncertain. The receptor comes from a human donor in good health (CMV status not recorded). Some clones in this sample may be carry-over from other donors' samples. The source material was cultured CD8+ T cells from PBMCs, sampled from culture after CMV antigen stimulation. In DNA, the CDR3 is TGTGCCAGCAGCCAAAGCATTGTTAACTATGGCTACACCTTC. Amino acid sequence: CASSQSIVNYGYTF.